This is a list of T cell receptor beta chains from one sample in a study of T-cell reconstitution after alpha-beta-depleted transplantation in children. Each CDR3 protein gets one entry after TCRdb re-called the PCR reads with MiXCR. The repertoire holds nearly 400,000 distinct CDR3 sequences, with about 20% as singletons. This specimen was PBMCs from the stem cell graft donor, taken from the stem cell graft. Source of these receptors: a human donor who donated a stem cell graft to a child with acute myeloid leukemia. Each CDR3 is given with its conserved first and last residue. A D gene is named only where the DNA matches it firmly. Rows may omit the clone size; those that give it use once, few, many or a size class.

v_gene	abundance	d_gene	CDR3aa
TRBV20-1	few	NA	CSAPRGTDTQYF
TRBV7-6	NA	NA	CASSPNRYNEQFF
TRBV29-1	many	NA	CSVDGAGNTGELFF
TRBV9	NA	TRBD1	CASSVMGQVADTQYF
TRBV4-1	many	NA	CASSQQQGYEQYF
TRBV12-3/TRBV12-4	NA	TRBD1	CASSGQAHNQPQHF
TRBV20-1	NA	NA	CSARGQWGADTQYF
TRBV28	NA	NA	CASSHTGVRLAEPTSYEQYF
TRBV7-9	NA	NA	CASSAHYAEQYF
TRBV13	NA	NA	CASSGTGRGSYEQYF
TRBV10-1	NA	NA	CARKLKGDQPQHF
TRBV5-1	NA	NA	CASSWVPNTGELFF
TRBV7-8	many	NA	CASSPLGLGEKLFF
TRBV29-1	many	TRBD1	CSVVRRTGEETQYF
TRBV3-1	few	NA	CASSLLPGRSFSYEQYF
TRBV12-3/TRBV12-4	NA	NA	CASSFLSLDNPRTLAKNIQYF
TRBV20-1	NA	TRBD2	CSAGSGSFTGELFF
TRBV29-1	NA	TRBD1	CSVSGGLAQPQHF
TRBV11-2	few	NA	CASSRPPEDNEQFF
TRBV29-1	NA	TRBD1	CSVLQGANEQFF
TRBV10-3	NA	NA	CAVREGPGELFF
TRBV5-1	NA	NA	CASSTQASTEAFF
TRBV6-1	many	TRBD2	CASSSSGSGTDTQYF
TRBV29-1	NA	NA	CSVDSRGVHEQYF
TRBV11-2	NA	TRBD2	CASRSIRPSGSTAYNEQFF
TRBV28	few	TRBD2	CASSSSGLRGETQYF
TRBV20-1	few	TRBD1	CSAWTGGANNEQFF
TRBV2	few	NA	CASSSRRGKNEQYF
TRBV13	NA	NA	CASTTTRVTYNEQFF
TRBV21-1	NA	NA	CASSTWDRGRETQYF
TRBV12-3/TRBV12-4	few	TRBD2	CASSLSSGSSNEQYF
TRBV29-1	NA	TRBD1	CSVSAGTGVKDTQYF
TRBV6-5	NA	NA	CASRVPRGRAFF
TRBV4-1	NA	TRBD1	CASSHGQGYTEAFF
TRBV12-3/TRBV12-4	few	NA	CASSSLIQETQYF
TRBV6-4	few	NA	CASSDTAQGLDGYTF
TRBV29-1	few	NA	CSVEAGKTQYF
TRBV12-3/TRBV12-4	many	NA	CASSIGASSDTQYF
TRBV5-1	few	TRBD2	CASSLAVAGDGETQYF
TRBV20-1	few	NA	CSARDGGGNTEAFF
TRBV2	few	NA	CASSRQREQYF
TRBV4-1	NA	NA	CASRTDSMNTEAFF
TRBV5-1	few	NA	CASSLVQTTYNEQFF
TRBV27	few	NA	CASSSGLGLDNEQFF
TRBV20-1	NA	TRBD1	CSSGETGGSYNEQFF
TRBV10-3	few	NA	CAISERNLRLNEQFF
TRBV7-6	NA	NA	CASSVWGTFYEQYF
TRBV3-1	many	TRBD2	CASSQDVRSGSSYEQYF
TRBV12-3/TRBV12-4	NA	NA	CASSFLEQPQHF
TRBV29-1	many	TRBD1	CSVAWTGSDEQYF
TRBV6-1	NA	NA	CASSEVGVKETQYF
TRBV6-1	few	NA	CASTKDAAYEQYF
TRBV12-3/TRBV12-4	NA	NA	CASTEAGGPYGYTF
TRBV9	NA	TRBD1	CASSRTGGNEQFF
TRBV25-1	NA	NA	CASSEHMGAVAGELFF
TRBV20-1	many	NA	CSARPAGSGNTIYF
TRBV4-1	NA	TRBD2	CASSQITSAESTDTQYF